Reported below is one T cell receptor (beta chain). The antigen it binds to is not known. Qualities for individual bases were not recorded, and no much larger clone is one base off. V lost 7 bases and J lost 2 bases; the stretch between them is 9 bases long. Reading from cysteine to phenylalanine, the CDR3 counts 11 amino acids. Only CDR3 DNA is held: 33 bases, read in frame from base 1. The germline V gene (reference sequence) specifies DFQATT as CDR1 and SNEGSKA as CDR2. Receptor amplification or capture employed RT-PCR. This sample was sequenced with a NextSeq 550. TCRdb trimmed the raw reads at Q25, called clones with MiXCR and kept productive beta chains. Every entry covers one CDR3 protein and lists the most common genes and DNA from its rows. The sample records hundreds of thousands of distinct CDR3 sequences, roughly an eighth of which are singletons. The biggest ten clones account for approximately 10% of the sample.

The source of the sample is a study of patients and donors after allogeneic stem cell transplantation (TCRdb year 2020). This chain is built from TRBV20-1 and TRBJ2-7, with a weak D call of TRBD2 (5 bases match). The TCR comes from a human donor who was either an allogeneic HSCT recipient or a stem cell or donor lymphocyte infusion donor (not recorded which). It is not recorded whose cells these are; they may come from a transplant donor. Sequencing was done on a sample of blood, either unsorted or a sorted T cell fraction (not recorded which). The CDR3 protein is CSGSGTYEQYF. The sequenced DNA is TGCAGTGGATCCGGGACCTACGAGCAGTACTTC.